The present T cell receptor (beta chain) was sequenced within a study of CD8 T cells in ankylosing spondylitis. Findings and limits, study-wide: It was reported that disease-linked clones were significantly enriched in matched ankylosing spondylitis synovial fluid.

This clonotype appeared many times. Its antigen is as yet unknown. The CDR3 is 13 amino acids. The germline V gene has CDR1 SEHNR and CDR2 FQNEAQ (reference sequence). V gave up 5 bases and J gave up 0 bases, with 7 bases separating them. TCRdb ran MiXCR on the 5' RACE reads and lists one entry per CDR3 protein. The sample records 80,000 to 100,000 distinct CDR3 sequences, roughly 8.3% being singletons. Specimen: blood, either unsorted or a sorted T cell fraction (not recorded which). The rearrangement uses TRBV7-9 and TRBJ2-5; D possibly corresponds to TRBD1 (5 bases). This TCR derives from a male donor with ankylosing spondylitis or in good health (not recorded which). CDR3 loop: CASSPTDQETQYF. Here the CDR3 DNA reads TGTGCCAGCAGCCCGACAGACCAAGAGACCCAGTACTTC. The full variable domain, in which reference TRBV7-9 and TRBJ2-5 provide the parts outside the CDR3, is DTGVSQNPRHKITKRGQNVTFRCDPISEHNRLYWYRQTLGQGPEFLTYFQNEAQLEKSRLLSDRFSAERPKGSFSTLEIQRTEQGDSAMYLCASSPTDQETQYFGPGTRLLVL.